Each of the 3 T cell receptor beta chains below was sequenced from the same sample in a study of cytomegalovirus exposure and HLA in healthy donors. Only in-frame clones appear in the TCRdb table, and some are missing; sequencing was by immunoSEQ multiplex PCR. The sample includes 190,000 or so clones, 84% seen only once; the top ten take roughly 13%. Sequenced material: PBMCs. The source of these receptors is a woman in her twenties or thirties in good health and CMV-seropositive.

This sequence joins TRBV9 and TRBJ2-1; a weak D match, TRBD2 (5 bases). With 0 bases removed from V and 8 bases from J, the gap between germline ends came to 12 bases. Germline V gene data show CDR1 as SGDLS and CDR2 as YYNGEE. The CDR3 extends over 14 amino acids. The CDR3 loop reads CASSVALTIDEQFF. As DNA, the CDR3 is TGTGCCAGCAGCGTAGCCTTGACTATCGATGAGCAGTTCTTC.

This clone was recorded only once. The CDR3 reads CASSRTSSGSTSYEQYF. The CDR3 DNA sequence: TGTGCCAGCAGCCGAACTAGCAGTGGGTCGACCTCCTACGAGCAGTACTTC. The gene calls are TRBV7-2 and TRBJ2-7, with D possibly TRBD2 on 6 matching bases. V shed 5 bases and J shed 0 bases, with 20 bases lying between them. The CDR3 totals 17 residues. Germline loops: CDR1 SGHTA, CDR2 FQGNSA.

As DNA, the CDR3 is TGTGCCAGCAGCCCTAGAAACTATGGCTACACCTTC. This gives the protein CASSPRNYGYTF. The chain combines TRBV6-5 with TRBJ1-2; D gene unclear. CDR1 is MNHEY, CDR2 SVGAGI, per germline. V lost 6 bases, J lost 2 bases, and 7 bases lay in between. CDR3 length: 12 amino acids.